A selection of T cell receptor beta chains follows, all from one sample in a study of blood T cells in healthy people across ages. Each CDR3 protein gets one entry after TCRdb re-called the 5' RACE reads with MiXCR. The sample records over 1,200,000 distinct CDR3 sequences, 55% to 75% being singletons. The material sequenced was blood. These receptors all stem from a man younger than 35 in good health. Both conserved end residues are part of each CDR3. The order of the fields is J gene, D gene, V gene, clone size, CDR3 DNA, CDR3 protein. D genes are given only for firm matches. Size is omitted from some rows. Given values are once, few, many or a class for expanded clones.

J: TRBJ2-1
D: TRBD2
V: TRBV15
size: NA
DNA: TGTGCCACCAGCCTCAACCGTCTAGCGGGGGGGCTTGGGTACAATGAGCAGTTCTTC
CDR3: CATSLNRLAGGLGYNEQFF

J: TRBJ2-7
D: NA
V: TRBV2
size: NA
DNA: TGTGCCAGCAGTGAAGCGCTCAGGCCGGAGCAGTACTTC
CDR3: CASSEALRPEQYF

J: TRBJ2-1
D: TRBD1
V: TRBV20-1
size: NA
DNA: TGCAGTGCTAGACGGGGACAGATTACCTACAATGAGCAGTTCTTC
CDR3: CSARRGQITYNEQFF

J: TRBJ2-1
D: NA
V: TRBV4-2
size: NA
DNA: TGTGCCAGCAGCCAGACGAGGGGATATGAGCAGTTCTTC
CDR3: CASSQTRGYEQFF

J: TRBJ2-7
D: NA
V: TRBV29-1
size: NA
DNA: TGCAGCGTTACCACGGAGGTTCCCTACGAGCAGTACTTC
CDR3: CSVTTEVPYEQYF

J: TRBJ2-7
D: NA
V: TRBV20-1
size: NA
DNA: TGCAGTGCTCCCGACGGGGGTCTTTACGAGCAGTACTTC
CDR3: CSAPDGGLYEQYF

J: TRBJ2-7
D: NA
V: TRBV21-1
size: NA
DNA: TGTGCCAGCAGCCGGGGAAATCCCCGAGCGGCCGAGCAGTACTTC
CDR3: CASSRGNPRAAEQYF

J: TRBJ2-3
D: NA
V: TRBV5-1
size: once
DNA: TGCGCCAGCAGCTTGGGGGCCCGCGAGGATACGCAGTATTTT
CDR3: CASSLGAREDTQYF

J: TRBJ2-3
D: TRBD2
V: TRBV25-1
size: NA
DNA: TGTGCCAGCAGTCGCACCCGGGGGGCGGGGGGGACAGATACGCAGTATTTT
CDR3: CASSRTRGAGGTDTQYF

J: TRBJ1-1
D: TRBD1
V: TRBV20-1
size: NA
DNA: TGCAGTGCGAGACGGGACAGTCAAGCGCTGAACACTGAAGCTTTCTTT
CDR3: CSARRDSQALNTEAFF

J: TRBJ1-3
D: NA
V: TRBV28
size: NA
DNA: TGTGCCAGCAGTTTAATATTTGGAAACACCATATATTTT
CDR3: CASSLIFGNTIYF

J: TRBJ2-5
D: NA
V: TRBV9
size: NA
DNA: TGTGCCAGCAGCGTCGCGGGCGAGACCCAGTACTTC
CDR3: CASSVAGETQYF

J: TRBJ2-6
D: TRBD1
V: TRBV15
size: NA
DNA: TGTGCCACCAGCACCTGGCCCCCGACAGGGCACCCCTCTGGGGCCAACGTCCTGACTTTC
CDR3: CATSTWPPTGHPSGANVLTF

J: TRBJ2-7
D: TRBD1
V: TRBV12-3/TRBV12-4
size: NA
DNA: TGTGCCAGCAGATCCGAGACCGGGACAGGTTTCACCTACGAGCAGTACTTC
CDR3: CASRSETGTGFTYEQYF

J: TRBJ1-2
D: NA
V: TRBV7-9
size: few
DNA: TGTGCCAGCAGCCCCTTGGGCCAGGGTGGCTACACCTTC
CDR3: CASSPLGQGGYTF

J: TRBJ1-1
D: NA
V: TRBV4-1
size: few
DNA: TGCGCCAGCAGCCAGGAGACAGCGAACACTGAAGCTTTCTTT
CDR3: CASSQETANTEAFF

J: TRBJ1-2
D: NA
V: TRBV6-5
size: NA
DNA: TGTGCCAGCAGTTACGGCGGGGGCAGGATATCGGGCTACACCTTC
CDR3: CASSYGGGRISGYTF

J: TRBJ2-2
D: TRBD2
V: TRBV7-8
size: NA
DNA: TGTGCCAGCAGCTTAGAGCAGCGGGGGAACACCGGGGAGCTGTTTTTT
CDR3: CASSLEQRGNTGELFF

J: TRBJ2-7
D: TRBD1
V: TRBV5-1
size: NA
DNA: TGCGCCAGCAGCTTGGTCGGGACAGGGAGTTCGAACGAGCAGTACTTC
CDR3: CASSLVGTGSSNEQYF

J: TRBJ1-1
D: NA
V: TRBV3-1
size: NA
DNA: TGTGCCAGCACGGCCGGAGGAACACTGGGCACTGAAGCTTTCTTT
CDR3: CASTAGGTLGTEAFF

J: TRBJ2-7
D: TRBD2
V: TRBV30
size: NA
DNA: TGTGCCGGACACACAGCGGGAGTAACCTACGAGCAGTACTTC
CDR3: CAGHTAGVTYEQYF

J: TRBJ2-1
D: NA
V: TRBV12-3/TRBV12-4
size: NA
DNA: TGTGCCAGCAGTTTAATTATTGGCCAACTAGGTCGCCATGAGCAGTTCTTC
CDR3: CASSLIIGQLGRHEQFF

J: TRBJ2-2
D: NA
V: TRBV14
size: NA
DNA: TGTGCCAGCAGCCAAGATAACTGGGGTACCGGGGAGCTGTTTTTT
CDR3: CASSQDNWGTGELFF

J: TRBJ2-1
D: NA
V: TRBV2
size: NA
DNA: TGTGCCAGCCGTTCTGTTATTGGTGAGCAGTTCTTC
CDR3: CASRSVIGEQFF

J: TRBJ2-6
D: TRBD1
V: TRBV6-5
size: NA
DNA: TGTGCCAGCATCCTACAGGGGGCTGGGGCCAACGTCCTGACTTTC
CDR3: CASILQGAGANVLTF

J: TRBJ2-1
D: TRBD1
V: TRBV27
size: NA
DNA: TGTGCCAGCAATACCGGGACAGGGAACTACAATGAGCAGTTCTTC
CDR3: CASNTGTGNYNEQFF

J: TRBJ2-7
D: TRBD2
V: TRBV11-2
size: NA
DNA: TGTGCCAGCAGCTTAGGCGGGAGTATCAACGAGCAGTACTTC
CDR3: CASSLGGSINEQYF

J: TRBJ2-6
D: NA
V: TRBV11-2
size: few
DNA: TGTGCCAGCAGCTCGTCTAGGAGGACAGATCGCTCTGGGGCCAACGTCCTGACTTTC
CDR3: CASSSSRRTDRSGANVLTF

J: TRBJ2-6
D: NA
V: TRBV28
size: NA
DNA: TGTGCCAGCAGTCGACCCGACATTGTTGGGGCCAACGTCCTGACTTTC
CDR3: CASSRPDIVGANVLTF

J: TRBJ1-1
D: NA
V: TRBV20-1
size: NA
DNA: TGCAGTGCTAGTTCTCTCCTGGGCGCGGGTCAAGCTTTCTTT
CDR3: CSASSLLGAGQAFF

J: TRBJ1-4
D: NA
V: TRBV21-1
size: NA
DNA: TGTGCCAGCAGCAATGATGAACGACCGATTAATGAAAAACTGTTTTTT
CDR3: CASSNDERPINEKLFF

J: TRBJ2-4
D: NA
V: TRBV12-3/TRBV12-4
size: NA
DNA: TGTGCCAGCAGTTTAAGAATAGCCAAAAACATTCAGTACTTC
CDR3: CASSLRIAKNIQYF

J: TRBJ1-2
D: NA
V: TRBV5-1
size: NA
DNA: TGCGCCAGCAGATGGGCGGTCACTAGCTATGGCTACACCTTC
CDR3: CASRWAVTSYGYTF

J: TRBJ2-3
D: NA
V: TRBV3-1
size: NA
DNA: TGTGCCAGCAGCCAAGATGGAGGGACGCCCCAGTATTTT
CDR3: CASSQDGGTPQYF

J: TRBJ2-7
D: NA
V: TRBV9
size: few
DNA: TGTGCCAGCAGCGTAGGTGTTCCAGGGATATCCTACGAGCAGTACTTC
CDR3: CASSVGVPGISYEQYF

J: TRBJ1-2
D: TRBD1
V: TRBV2
size: once
DNA: TGTGCCAGCAGTTTTACAGGGGGCAGGGATGGCTACACCTTC
CDR3: CASSFTGGRDGYTF

J: TRBJ2-7
D: TRBD2
V: TRBV30
size: NA
DNA: TGTGCCTGGAGTGTACTAGCGGGAGGTGAGCAGTACTTC
CDR3: CAWSVLAGGEQYF